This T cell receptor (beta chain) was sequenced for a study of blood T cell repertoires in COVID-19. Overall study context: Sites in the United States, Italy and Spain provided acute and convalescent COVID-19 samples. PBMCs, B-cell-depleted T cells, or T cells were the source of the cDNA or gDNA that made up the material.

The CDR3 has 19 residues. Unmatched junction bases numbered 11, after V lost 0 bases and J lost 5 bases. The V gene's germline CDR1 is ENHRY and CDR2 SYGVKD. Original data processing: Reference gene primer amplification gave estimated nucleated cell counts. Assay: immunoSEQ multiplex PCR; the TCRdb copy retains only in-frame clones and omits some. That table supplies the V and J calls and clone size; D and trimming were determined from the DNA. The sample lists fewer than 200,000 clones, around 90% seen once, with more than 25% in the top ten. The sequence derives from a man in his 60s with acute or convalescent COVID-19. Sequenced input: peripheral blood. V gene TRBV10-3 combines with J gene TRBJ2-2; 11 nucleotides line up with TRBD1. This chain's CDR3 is CAISESFGQGARGTGELFF. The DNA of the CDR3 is TGTGCCATCAGTGAGTCTTTTGGACAGGGGGCCCGAGGGACCGGGGAGCTGTTTTTT.